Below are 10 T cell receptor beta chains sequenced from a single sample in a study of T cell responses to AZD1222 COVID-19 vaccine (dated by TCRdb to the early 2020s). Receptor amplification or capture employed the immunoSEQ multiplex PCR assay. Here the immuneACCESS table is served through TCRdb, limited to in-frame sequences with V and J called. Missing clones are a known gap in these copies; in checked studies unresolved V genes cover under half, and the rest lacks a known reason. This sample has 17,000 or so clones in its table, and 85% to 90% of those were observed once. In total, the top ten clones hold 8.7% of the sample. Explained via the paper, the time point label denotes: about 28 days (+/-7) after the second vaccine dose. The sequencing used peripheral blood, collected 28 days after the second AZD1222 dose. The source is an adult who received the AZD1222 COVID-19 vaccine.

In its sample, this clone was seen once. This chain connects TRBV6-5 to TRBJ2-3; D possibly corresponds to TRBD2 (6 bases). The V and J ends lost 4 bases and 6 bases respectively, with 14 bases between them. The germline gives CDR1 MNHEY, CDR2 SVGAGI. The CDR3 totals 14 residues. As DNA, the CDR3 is TGTGCCAGCAGTTCCAGGGACTGGAGGGATACGCAGTATTTT. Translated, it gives CASSSRDWRDTQYF.

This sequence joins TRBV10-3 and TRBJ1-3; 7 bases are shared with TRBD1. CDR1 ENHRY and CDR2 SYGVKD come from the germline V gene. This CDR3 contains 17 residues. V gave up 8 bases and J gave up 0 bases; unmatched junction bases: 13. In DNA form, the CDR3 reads TGTGCCATCGGTGGGGGACAGTCATGGAACTCTGGAAACACCATATATTTT. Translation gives CAIGGGQSWNSGNTIYF.

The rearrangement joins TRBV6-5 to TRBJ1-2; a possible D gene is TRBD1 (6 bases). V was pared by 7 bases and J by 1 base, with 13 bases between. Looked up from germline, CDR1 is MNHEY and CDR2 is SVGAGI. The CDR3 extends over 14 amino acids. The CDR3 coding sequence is TGTGCCAGCACCCCAGGGGTGGGTAACTATGGCTACACCTTC. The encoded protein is CASTPGVGNYGYTF.

The CDR3 loop is CASSRGTGGLGSPLHF. The CDR3 DNA is TGTGCCAGCTCACGTGGGACAGGGGGCCTCGGTTCACCCCTCCACTTT. The V gene is TRBV18, the J gene TRBJ1-6; 12 bases are shared with TRBD1. Germline loops: CDR1 KGHSH, CDR2 LQKENI. Unmatched junction bases numbered 7, after V lost 4 bases and J lost 9 bases. The CDR3 length is 16 residues.

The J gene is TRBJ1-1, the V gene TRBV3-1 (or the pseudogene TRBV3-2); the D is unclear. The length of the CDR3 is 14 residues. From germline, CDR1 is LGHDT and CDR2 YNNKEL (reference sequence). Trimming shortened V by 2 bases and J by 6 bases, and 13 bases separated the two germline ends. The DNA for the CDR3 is TGTGCCAGCAGCCAAAAGGGAGGAGCGGCTGAAGCTTTCTTT. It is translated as CASSQKGGAAEAFF.

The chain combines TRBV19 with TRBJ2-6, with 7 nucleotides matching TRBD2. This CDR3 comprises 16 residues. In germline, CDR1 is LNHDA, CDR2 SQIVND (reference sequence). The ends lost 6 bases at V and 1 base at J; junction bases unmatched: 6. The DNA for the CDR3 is TGTGCCAGTAGCCCCTGGGGGGGATCTGGGGCCAACGTCCTGACTTTC. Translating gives CASSPWGGSGANVLTF.

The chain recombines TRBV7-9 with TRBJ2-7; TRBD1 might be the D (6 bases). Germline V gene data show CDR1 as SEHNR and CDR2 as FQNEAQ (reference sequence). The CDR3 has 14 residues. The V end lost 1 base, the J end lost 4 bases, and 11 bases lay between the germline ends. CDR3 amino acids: CASSLDPQGYEQYF. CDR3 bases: TGTGCCAGCAGCTTAGACCCACAGGGATACGAGCAGTACTTC.

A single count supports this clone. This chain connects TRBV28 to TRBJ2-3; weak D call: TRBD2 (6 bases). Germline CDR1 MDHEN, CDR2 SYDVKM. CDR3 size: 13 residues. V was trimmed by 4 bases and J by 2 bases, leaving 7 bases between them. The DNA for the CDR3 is TGTGCCAGCAGTTGGACTAACACAGATACGCAGTATTTT. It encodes CASSWTNTDTQYF.

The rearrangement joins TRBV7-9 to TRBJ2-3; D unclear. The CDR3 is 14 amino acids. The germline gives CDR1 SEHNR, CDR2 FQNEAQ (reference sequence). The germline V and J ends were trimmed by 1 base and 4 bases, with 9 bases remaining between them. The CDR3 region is CASSLGIAADTQYF. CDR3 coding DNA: TGTGCCAGCAGCTTAGGGATAGCTGCAGATACGCAGTATTTT.

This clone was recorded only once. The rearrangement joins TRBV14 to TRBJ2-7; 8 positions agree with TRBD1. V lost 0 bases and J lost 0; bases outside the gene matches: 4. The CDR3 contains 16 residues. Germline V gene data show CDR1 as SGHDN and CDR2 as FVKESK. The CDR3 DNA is TGTGCCAGCAGCCAAGAGCCAGGGGGCTTCTCCTACGAGCAGTACTTC. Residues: CASSQEPGGFSYEQYF.